The T cell receptor (beta chain) under discussion was sequenced for a study of cytomegalovirus exposure and HLA in healthy donors. Study-wide results and limits: CMV antigen specificity of three CMV-associated chains was confirmed in vitro.

Produced via immunoSEQ multiplex PCR; TCRdb's table is partial and in-frame only. Counted here are over 200,000 clones, 65% to 85% occurring once; the ten biggest clones make up about 14%. The CDR3 is 13 amino acids. V was cut by 0 bases and J by 4 bases, with 7 bases left in between. Germline loops: CDR1 SGHAT, CDR2 FQDESV (reference sequence). Worth noting for this clone: Its antigen is still unknown.

The chain uses TRBV11-1 and TRBJ2-7; no firm D call. This sequence was found in a woman aged 25 to 39 in good health and CMV-seropositive. Sample: PBMCs. The CDR3 sequence: CASSLAFPYEQYF. The CDR3 DNA reads TGTGCCAGCAGCTTAGCGTTCCCATACGAGCAGTACTTC.